The sequence of this T cell receptor (beta chain) was determined in a study of technical replicates of blood from a few donors. Generated by immunoSEQ multiplex PCR, the TCRdb table keeps only in-frame clones and is missing some. The data show some 94,000 clones, about 96% seen once. Trimming removed 6 bases at V and 2 bases at J, with 14 bases between. Germline V gives CDR1 SGHRS, CDR2 YFSETQ. The CDR3 extends over 14 amino acids. The genes are TRBV5-1 and TRBJ1-2; a weak D match, TRBD1 (6 bases). This receptor was identified in a human donor in good health. Sequencing was carried out using T cells isolated from PBMCs. The CDR3 nucleotides are TGCGCCAGCACTGTACAGGGCCCCAACTATGGCTACACCTTC. This codes for CASTVQGPNYGYTF. Complete variable domain (other parts from reference TRBV5-1 and TRBJ1-2): KAGVTQTPRYLIKTRGQQVTLSCSPISGHRSVSWYQQTPGQGLQFLFEYFSETQRNKGNFPGRFSGRQFSNSRSEMNVSTLELGDSALYLCASTVQGPNYGYTFGSGTRLTVV.